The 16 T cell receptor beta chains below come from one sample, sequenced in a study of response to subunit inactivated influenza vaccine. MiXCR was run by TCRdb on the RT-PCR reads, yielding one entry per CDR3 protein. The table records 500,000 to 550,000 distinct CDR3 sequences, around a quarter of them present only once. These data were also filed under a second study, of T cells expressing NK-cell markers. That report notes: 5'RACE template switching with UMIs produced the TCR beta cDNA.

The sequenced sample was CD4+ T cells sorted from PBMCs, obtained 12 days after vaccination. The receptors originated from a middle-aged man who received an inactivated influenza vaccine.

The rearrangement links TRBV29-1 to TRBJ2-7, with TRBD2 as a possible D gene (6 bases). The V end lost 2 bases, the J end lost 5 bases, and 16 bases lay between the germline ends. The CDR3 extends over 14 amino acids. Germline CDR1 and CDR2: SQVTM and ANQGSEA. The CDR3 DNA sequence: TGCAGCGTTGAACGGGGGAGGCTAGGGAACGAGCAGTACTTC. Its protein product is CSVERGRLGNEQYF.

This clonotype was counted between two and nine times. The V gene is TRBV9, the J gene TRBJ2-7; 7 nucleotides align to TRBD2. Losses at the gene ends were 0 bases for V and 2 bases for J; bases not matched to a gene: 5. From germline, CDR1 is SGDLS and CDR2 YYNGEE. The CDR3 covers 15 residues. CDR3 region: CASSVEAGETYEQYF. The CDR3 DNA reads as TGTGCCAGCAGCGTAGAGGCGGGAGAAACCTACGAGCAGTACTTC.

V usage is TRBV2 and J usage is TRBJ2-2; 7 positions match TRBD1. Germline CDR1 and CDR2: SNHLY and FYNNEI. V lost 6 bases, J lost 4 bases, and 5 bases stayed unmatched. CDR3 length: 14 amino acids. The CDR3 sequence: CASRDRFFTGELFF. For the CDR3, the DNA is TGTGCCAGCAGGGACAGGTTTTTCACCGGGGAGCTGTTTTTT.

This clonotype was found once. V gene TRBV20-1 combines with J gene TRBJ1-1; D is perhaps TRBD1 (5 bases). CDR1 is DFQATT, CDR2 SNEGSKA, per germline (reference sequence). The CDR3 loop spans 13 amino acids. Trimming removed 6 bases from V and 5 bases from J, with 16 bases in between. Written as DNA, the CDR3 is TGCAGTGCCCCCCGGGGGTCGTGGACTGAAGCTTTCTTT. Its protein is CSAPRGSWTEAFF.

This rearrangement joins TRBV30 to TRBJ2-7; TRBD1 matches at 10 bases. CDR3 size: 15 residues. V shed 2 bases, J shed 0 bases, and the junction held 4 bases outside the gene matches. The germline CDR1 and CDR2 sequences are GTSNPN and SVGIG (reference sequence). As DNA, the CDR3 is TGTGCCTGGAGTCATGGGACAGGGGTCTCCTACGAGCAGTACTTC. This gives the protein CAWSHGTGVSYEQYF.

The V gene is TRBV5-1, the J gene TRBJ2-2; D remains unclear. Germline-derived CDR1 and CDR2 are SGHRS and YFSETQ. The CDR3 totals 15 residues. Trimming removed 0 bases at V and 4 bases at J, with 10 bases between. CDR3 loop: CASSLVVSRTGELFF. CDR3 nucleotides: TGCGCCAGCAGCTTGGTGGTTAGTCGCACCGGGGAGCTGTTTTTT.

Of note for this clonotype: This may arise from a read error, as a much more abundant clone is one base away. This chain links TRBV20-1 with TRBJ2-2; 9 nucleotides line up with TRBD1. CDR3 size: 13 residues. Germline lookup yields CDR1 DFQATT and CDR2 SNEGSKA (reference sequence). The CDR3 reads CGARQGDTGELFF. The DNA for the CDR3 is TGCGGTGCTAGACAGGGGGACACCGGGGAGCTGTTTTTT.

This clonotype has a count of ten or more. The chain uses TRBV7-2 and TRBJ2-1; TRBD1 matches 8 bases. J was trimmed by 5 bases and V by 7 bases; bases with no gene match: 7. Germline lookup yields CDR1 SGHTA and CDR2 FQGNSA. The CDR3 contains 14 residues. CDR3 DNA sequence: TGTGCCAGCAACAACAGGGGGATCGACAATGAGCAGTTCTTC. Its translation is CASNNRGIDNEQFF.

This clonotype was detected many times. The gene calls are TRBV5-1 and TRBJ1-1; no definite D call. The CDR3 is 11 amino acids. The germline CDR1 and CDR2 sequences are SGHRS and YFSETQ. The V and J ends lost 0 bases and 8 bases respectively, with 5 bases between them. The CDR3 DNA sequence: TGCGCCAGCAGCTTGGGCAGGGAAGCTTTCTTT. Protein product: CASSLGREAFF.

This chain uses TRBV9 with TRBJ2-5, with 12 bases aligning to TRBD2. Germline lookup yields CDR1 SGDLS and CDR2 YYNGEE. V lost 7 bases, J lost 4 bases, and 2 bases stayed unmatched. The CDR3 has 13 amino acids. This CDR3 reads CASGGLAGETQYF. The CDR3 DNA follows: TGTGCCAGCGGGGGACTAGCGGGAGAGACCCAGTACTTC. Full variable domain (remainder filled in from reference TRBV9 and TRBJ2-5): DSGVTQTPKHLITATGQRVTLRCSPRSGDLSVYWYQQSLDQGLQFLIQYYNGEERAKGNILERFSAQQFPDLHSELNLSSLELGDSALYFCASGGLAGETQYFGPGTRLLVL.

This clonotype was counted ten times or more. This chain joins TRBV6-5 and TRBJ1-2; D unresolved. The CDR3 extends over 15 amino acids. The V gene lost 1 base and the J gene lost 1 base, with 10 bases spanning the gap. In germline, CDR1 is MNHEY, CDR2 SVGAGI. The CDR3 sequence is CASSYLGKDNYGYTF. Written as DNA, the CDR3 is TGTGCCAGCAGTTACTTAGGAAAGGATAACTATGGCTACACCTTC.

CDR3 residues: CSARVPGTELTGELFF. The CDR3 nucleotides read TGCAGTGCTAGGGTGCCGGGGACGGAACTCACCGGGGAGCTGTTTTTT. The V gene is TRBV20-1, the J gene TRBJ2-2; either TRBD1 or TRBD2 may fit D (5 bases each). CDR3 length: 16 residues. V lost 3 bases to trimming and J lost 4 bases, with 18 bases between them. From germline, CDR1 is DFQATT and CDR2 SNEGSKA (reference sequence).

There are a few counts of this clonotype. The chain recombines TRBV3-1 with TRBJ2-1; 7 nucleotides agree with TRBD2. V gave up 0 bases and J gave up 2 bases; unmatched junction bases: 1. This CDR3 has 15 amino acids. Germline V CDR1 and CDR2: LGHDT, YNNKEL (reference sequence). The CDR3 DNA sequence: TGTGCCAGCAGCCAAGAGGGGGGGGCCTACAATGAGCAGTTCTTC. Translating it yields CASSQEGGAYNEQFF.

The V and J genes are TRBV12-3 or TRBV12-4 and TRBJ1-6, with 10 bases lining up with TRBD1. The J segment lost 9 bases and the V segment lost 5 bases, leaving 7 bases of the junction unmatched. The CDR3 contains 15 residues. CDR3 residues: CASSPGQGSGSPLHF. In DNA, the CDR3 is TGTGCCAGCAGTCCGGGACAGGGGTCTGGTTCACCCCTCCACTTT.

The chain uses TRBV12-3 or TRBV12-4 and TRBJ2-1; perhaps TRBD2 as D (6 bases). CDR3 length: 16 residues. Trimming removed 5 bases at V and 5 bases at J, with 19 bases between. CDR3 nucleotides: TGTGCCAGCAGTCTAACGGCGGGGTTTGGCAACAATGAGCAGTTCTTC. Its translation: CASSLTAGFGNNEQFF.

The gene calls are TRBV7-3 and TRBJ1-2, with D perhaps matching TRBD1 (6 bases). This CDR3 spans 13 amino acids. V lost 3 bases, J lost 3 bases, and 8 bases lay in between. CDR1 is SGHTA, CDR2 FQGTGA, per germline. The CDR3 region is CASSLGHDYGYTF. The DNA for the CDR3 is TGTGCCAGCAGCTTGGGACATGACTATGGCTACACCTTC.